The next 2 T cell receptor beta chains were all read from a single sample in a study of blood T cell repertoires in COVID-19. The assay was immunoSEQ multiplex PCR, and TCRdb's table has in-frame clones only and misses some. The sample holds roughly 190,000 clones, around 83% seen once. The sample consisted of peripheral blood. Receptor source: a woman aged 40 to 50 with acute or convalescent COVID-19.

The gene calls are TRBV6-5 and TRBJ2-5; weak D call: TRBD1 (7 bases). Trimming took off 7 bases at V and 3 bases at J, with 12 bases between the two ends. The CDR3 covers 13 residues. The germline V gene has CDR1 MNHEY and CDR2 SVGAGI. The CDR3 sequence: CASKGGGEETQYF. The DNA for the CDR3 is TGTGCCAGCAAAGGAGGGGGCGAAGAGACCCAGTACTTC.

The chain employs TRBV7-8 and TRBJ2-7, with 12 bases aligning to TRBD1. Germline V gives CDR1 SGHVS, CDR2 FQNEAQ. Unmatched junction bases numbered 7, after V lost 5 bases and J lost 5 bases. The CDR3 runs to 15 residues. The CDR3 sequence is CASSPRGDRGHEQYF. The CDR3 DNA follows: TGTGCCAGCAGCCCCCGAGGGGACAGGGGGCACGAGCAGTACTTC.